The sequence of this T cell receptor (beta chain) was determined in a study of T cells expressing NK-cell markers. Study overall: Sorted CD3+CD56+NKG2C+, CD3+CD56+NKG2C- and CD3+CD56-NKG2C+ T-cell subsets were beta-chain profiled. Regarding the study as a whole: These same clonotypes (in a handful of donors) also led the CD3+CD56-NKG2C+ fraction. What remained unclear was the HCMV specificity of expanded NKG2C+ T cell clones.

UMIs were included in TCR beta cDNA generated by 5'RACE template switching. For each CDR3 protein, TCRdb gives one entry from its re-call of the 5' RACE reads, without DNA. The table for this sample gives about 180,000 distinct CDR3 sequences. Notes on this clonotype: Its antigen is currently unknown.

Germline CDR1 and CDR2: MNHNS and SASEGT. CDR3 size: 16 residues. The TCR comes from a man between 18 and 69 years old in good health. The material sequenced was blood T cells: a sorted CD56 or NKG2C T cell subset, CD4+ or CD8+ T cells, or bulk PBMC T cells (not recorded which). This sequence joins TRBV6-1 and TRBJ1-4. The CDR3 is CASSDHFPATNEKLFF.